Below are 21 T cell receptor beta chains sequenced from a single sample in a study of PD-1 blockade in classical Hodgkin lymphoma. There was relapse after autologous stem cell transplantation in every patient, and there was variation in brentuximab vedotin exposure. Assay: immunoSEQ multiplex PCR; the TCRdb copy retains only in-frame clones and omits some. Of some 100,000 clones detected, approximately 90% appear once; the ten largest clones hold under 8.5%. The material was peripheral blood mononuclear cells (PBMCs), obtained before the second cycle of nivolumab. These receptors came from a human donor with classical Hodgkin lymphoma.

The V gene is TRBV19, the J gene TRBJ1-1; tentative D call: TRBD1 (6 bases). Germline V gives CDR1 LNHDA, CDR2 SQIVND (reference sequence). The CDR3 sequence is 15 residues long. Trimming left V 0 bases short and J 2 bases short, with 10 bases between. The CDR3 protein is CASSIDPGANTEAFF. CDR3 DNA: TGTGCCAGTAGTATAGACCCGGGGGCAAACACTGAAGCTTTCTTT.

This sequence joins TRBV9 and TRBJ2-7; TRBD1 aligns across 9 bases. Germline loops: CDR1 SGDLS, CDR2 YYNGEE. This CDR3 comprises 18 residues. Unmatched junction bases numbered 16, after V lost 3 bases and J lost 3 bases. CDR3 protein: CASSGMGQGDGGGYEQYF. The CDR3 DNA reads TGTGCCAGCAGCGGAATGGGACAGGGTGATGGTGGGGGCTACGAGCAGTACTTC.

The chain employs TRBV7-2 and TRBJ2-3; D remains ambiguous. The germline gives CDR1 SGHTA, CDR2 FQGNSA. V was trimmed by 1 base and J by 3 bases, leaving 8 bases between them. This CDR3 has 14 amino acids. This CDR3 reads CASSLGPTTDTQYF. In DNA, the CDR3 is TGTGCCAGCAGCTTAGGCCCAACTACAGATACGCAGTATTTT. Complete variable domain (other parts from reference TRBV7-2 and TRBJ2-3): GAGVSQSPSNKVTEKGKDVELRCDPISGHTALYWYRQSLGQGLEFLIYFQGNSAPDKSGLPSDRFSAERTGGSVSTLTIQRTQQEDSAVYLCASSLGPTTDTQYFGPGTRLTVL.

This chain connects TRBV5-6 to TRBJ2-7; D possibly matches TRBD1 or TRBD2 (5 bases each). The CDR3 spans 12 residues. V was trimmed by 7 bases and J by 4 bases, leaving 12 bases between them. Germline V gives CDR1 SGHDT, CDR2 YYEEEE. The CDR3 protein is CASGGAGYEQYF. The DNA for the CDR3 is TGTGCCAGCGGGGGTGCGGGTTACGAGCAGTACTTC.

This clone came up a few times. The rearrangement links TRBV9 to TRBJ1-1; D gene ambiguous. V was pared by 0 bases and J by 1 base, with 7 bases between. CDR1 is SGDLS, CDR2 YYNGEE, per germline. The CDR3 sequence is 14 residues long. The CDR3 sequence: CASSVVTANTEAFF. CDR3 sequence (DNA): TGTGCCAGCAGCGTAGTAACGGCGAACACTGAAGCTTTCTTT.

The chain combines TRBV27 with TRBJ2-7, with D possibly being TRBD1 (6 bases). The germline gives CDR1 MNHEY, CDR2 SMNVEV (reference sequence). V was shortened by 3 bases and J by 4 bases, with 10 bases between the two germline ends. The CDR3 runs to 13 residues. CDR3 sequence: CASSLGGTYEQYF. CDR3 in DNA: TGTGCCAGCAGTTTGGGTGGGACATACGAGCAGTACTTC.

This clone showed up just a few times. The chain couples TRBV14 to TRBJ1-6; D might be TRBD1 (5 bases). This CDR3 comprises 15 residues. The V gene lost 3 bases and the J gene lost 7 bases, with 13 bases spanning the gap. The germline gives CDR1 SGHDN, CDR2 FVKESK. The CDR3 sequence: CASSHGIRGNSPLHF. Here the CDR3 DNA reads TGTGCCAGCAGCCATGGCATCCGGGGGAATTCACCCCTCCACTTT. The full variable domain, with the rest looked up from reference TRBV14 and TRBJ1-6, is EAGVTQFPSHSVIEKGQTVTLRCDPISGHDNLYWYRRVMGKEIKFLLHFVKESKQDESGMPNNRFLAERTGGTYSTLKVQPAELEDSGVYFCASSHGIRGNSPLHFGNGTRLTVT.

The V gene is TRBV4-3, the J gene TRBJ2-2; 8 positions agree with TRBD1. Germline V gene sequence: CDR1 LGHNA, CDR2 YSLEER. The CDR3 runs to 17 residues. V dropped 1 base and J dropped 4; count of bases not matched to a gene: 8. CDR3 protein: CASSQVYFGTGTGELFF. In DNA form, the CDR3 reads TGCGCCAGCAGCCAAGTATATTTCGGGACAGGCACCGGGGAGCTGTTTTTT.

The chain uses TRBV7-2 and TRBJ1-4; 7 bases line up with TRBD1. The germline CDR1 and CDR2 sequences are SGHTA and FQGNSA. This CDR3 has 15 amino acids. With 4 bases clipped from V and 7 bases from J, the junction kept 9 bases outside the gene matches. The CDR3 loop reads CASSSWRTGGEKLFF. DNA of the CDR3: TGTGCCAGCAGCTCGTGGCGGACAGGAGGTGAAAAACTGTTTTTT.

The chain uses TRBV5-4 and TRBJ2-5, with TRBD1 matching 7 bases. There are 14 residues in the CDR3. Germline V lookup: CDR1 SGHNT, CDR2 YYREEE (reference sequence). Germline trimming cut 0 bases from V and 5 bases from J; bases unmatched to any gene: 4. The CDR3 sequence is CASSLGQGSETQYF. CDR3 DNA sequence: TGTGCCAGCAGCTTGGGACAGGGCTCGGAGACCCAGTACTTC.

The rearrangement uses TRBV14 and TRBJ2-2; D ambiguous. V dropped 4 bases and J dropped 3 bases, with 6 bases sitting between them. CDR1 and CDR2 (germline): SGHDN, FVKESK. The CDR3 runs 13 residues. CDR3 in amino acids: CASSLRYTGELFF. DNA for the CDR3: TGTGCCAGCAGCCTACGGTACACCGGGGAGCTGTTTTTT.

This sequence joins TRBV28 and TRBJ1-4; D gene uncertain. Trimming cost V 2 bases and J 0 bases, with 7 bases left between them. The CDR3 is made up of 15 amino acids. Germline CDR1 reads MDHEN; CDR2 reads SYDVKM. The CDR3 is CASSLLKSTNEKLFF. The DNA for the CDR3 is TGTGCCAGCAGTTTACTGAAGTCAACTAATGAAAAACTGTTTTTT. Variable domain in full (rest from reference TRBV28 and TRBJ1-4): DVKVTQSSRYLVKRTGEKVFLECVQDMDHENMFWYRQDPGLGLRLIYFSYDVKMKEKGDIPEGYSVSREKKERFSLILESASTNQTSMYLCASSLLKSTNEKLFFGSGTQLSVL.

The chain couples TRBV6-1 to TRBJ1-2, with D unclear. This CDR3 is built from 14 residues. Trimming removed 6 bases at V and 7 bases at J, with 18 bases between. Per germline, CDR1 MNHNS and CDR2 SASEGT. The DNA for the CDR3 is TGTGCCAGCAGCCTTGAATTAGGCGGCGGTGGCTACACCTTC. This codes for CASSLELGGGGYTF.

This rearrangement joins TRBV7-3 to TRBJ1-2; D possibly corresponds to TRBD1 (5 bases). The CDR3 contains 21 residues. Trimming took off 1 base at V and 4 bases at J, with 31 bases between the two ends. Germline V gene lookup returns CDR1 SGHTA and CDR2 FQGTGA. CDR3 in DNA: TGTGCCAGCAGCTTAAATCCCCGCAGGCCAGGGAGTATTCCTTGCCGCTATGGCTACACCTTC. Protein sequence: CASSLNPRRPGSIPCRYGYTF.

This chain links TRBV6-6 with TRBJ2-7; D ambiguous. The CDR3 totals 12 residues. Looked up from germline, CDR1 is MNHNY and CDR2 is SVGAGI (reference sequence). The ends were cut back, 5 bases at V and 3 bases at J, with 8 bases in the middle. The CDR3 spells CASSPGYYEQYF. CDR3 nucleotides: TGTGCCAGCAGTCCCGGGTACTACGAGCAGTACTTC.

The chain couples TRBV9 to TRBJ2-5, with D hard to call. Germline assignment: CDR1 SGDLS and CDR2 YYNGEE. The CDR3 totals 14 residues. Trimming removed 0 bases from V and 2 bases from J, with 8 bases in between. The CDR3 loop reads CASSVGTFQETQYF. The CDR3 DNA reads TGTGCCAGCAGCGTAGGTACCTTTCAAGAGACCCAGTACTTC.

The chain joins TRBV28 to TRBJ1-2; TRBD1 agrees at 7 bases. CDR1 is MDHEN, CDR2 SYDVKM, per germline. V trimming: 6 bases; J trimming: 3 bases; junction bases outside the gene matches: 4. The CDR3 runs 13 residues. The CDR3 reads CASSPTGDYGYTF. Here the CDR3 DNA reads TGTGCCAGCAGCCCCACAGGGGACTATGGCTACACCTTC.

V gene TRBV19 combines with J gene TRBJ1-1; D not certain. Trimming shortened V by 1 base and J by 4 bases, and 22 bases separated the two germline ends. CDR1 LNHDA and CDR2 SQIVND come from the germline V gene (reference sequence). The CDR3 is 18 residues long. CDR3 sequence: CASSIGGSSRLASTEAFF. CDR3 nucleotides: TGTGCCAGTAGTATAGGGGGAAGTTCACGACTTGCTTCCACTGAAGCTTTCTTT.

The chain recombines TRBV4-2 with TRBJ2-7, with D tentatively TRBD1 (6 bases). The germline V gene has CDR1 LGHNA and CDR2 YNFKEQ. CDR3 length equals 13 residues. The V and J ends lost 0 bases and 11 bases respectively, with 14 bases between them. As DNA, the CDR3 is TGTGCCAGCAGCCAAGAATATACAGGGCCTGAGTACTTC. Translation gives CASSQEYTGPEYF.

This chain uses TRBV10-2 with TRBJ2-5; 9 nucleotides match TRBD2. Unmatched junction bases numbered 9, after V lost 6 bases and J lost 1 base. Germline CDR1 is WSHSY and CDR2 is SAAADI. This CDR3 comprises 16 residues. DNA of the CDR3: TGCGCCAGCAGGGCATTGACTAGCGGCTTCCAAGAGACCCAGTACTTC. It is translated as CASRALTSGFQETQYF.

J is TRBJ1-1 and V is TRBV5-1; D ambiguous. In germline, CDR1 is SGHRS, CDR2 YFSETQ. V was cut by 0 bases and J by 4 bases, with 10 bases left in between. The CDR3 contains 14 residues. The CDR3 DNA is TGCGCCAGCAGCTTGGCCAGTAGGGTCACTGAAGCTTTCTTT. Translated, it gives CASSLASRVTEAFF.